This T cell receptor (beta chain) is from a study of control samples from healthy donors and cancer patients. This table comes from immunoSEQ multiplex PCR, and its TCRdb copy is limited to in-frame clones, with some not included. The table records more than 60,000 clones, around 90% of them present only once. The V end was cut by 2 bases, the J end by 6 bases, with 11 bases between. The CDR3 runs 13 residues. CDR1 is MRHNA and CDR2 is SNTAGT in the germline V gene. The genes are TRBV6-4 and TRBJ2-7; TRBD1 is a possible D gene (6 bases). The sequencing input was PBMCs. The receptor was isolated from a man aged 60-69 years with colorectal cancer. The CDR3 DNA sequence: TGTGCCAGCAGTGACACAGGGTCCAGCGAGCAGTACTTC. It is translated as CASSDTGSSEQYF.